The 17 T cell receptor beta chains reported below all come from one sample, sequenced in a study of shared clonotypes between healthy human individuals. Only in-frame clones appear in the TCRdb table, and some are missing; sequencing was by immunoSEQ multiplex PCR. The sample yields about 2.4 million clones, approximately 94% seen once. The sequencing sample was made of naive CD4+ T cells from PBMCs. Subset specified: CD45RA+ positively selected. All receptors come from a man in his late teens or twenties in good health. Some clones in this sample may be carry-over from other donors' samples.

The gene calls are TRBV5-8 and TRBJ2-7, with TRBD1 matching over 7 bases. The CDR3 length is 15 residues. CDR1 SGHTS and CDR2 YDEGEE come from the germline V gene. V shed 4 bases and J 6 bases; nucleotides not matched to a gene: 13. CDR3 DNA sequence: TGTGCCAGCAGCCCGACAGGGCTGAAGCTGCGCGAGCAGTACTTC. This sequence encodes CASSPTGLKLREQYF.

The chain links TRBV9 to TRBJ1-4, with TRBD1 matching over 8 bases. CDR3 length: 15 amino acids. Germline V gene lookup returns CDR1 SGDLS and CDR2 YYNGEE. With 3 bases clipped from V and 8 bases from J, the junction kept 9 bases outside the gene matches. CDR3 nucleotides: TGTGCCAGCAGCGCGTACGGGACAGGTGGCGAAAAACTGTTTTTT. It specifies CASSAYGTGGEKLFF.

This chain joins TRBV7-2 and TRBJ2-5; D not certain. CDR1 is SGHTA and CDR2 is FQGNSA in the germline V gene. This CDR3 comprises 13 residues. Trimming took off 0 bases at V and 5 bases at J, with 7 bases between the two ends. CDR3 amino acids: CASSLAMSETQYF. CDR3 bases: TGTGCCAGCAGCTTAGCGATGAGTGAGACCCAGTACTTC.

The genes are TRBV27 and TRBJ2-1; 12 nucleotides agree with TRBD2. From germline, CDR1 is MNHEY and CDR2 SMNVEV (reference sequence). The length of the CDR3 is 19 residues. With 4 bases clipped from V and 4 bases from J, the junction kept 14 bases outside the gene matches. Here the CDR3 DNA reads TGTGCCAGCAGTTCTCCTAGCGGGAGGGGGGGGAATACTTACAATGAGCAGTTCTTC. It is translated as CASSSPSGRGGNTYNEQFF.

This clone was seen just once. The rearrangement uses TRBV5-1 and TRBJ2-3; D ambiguous. CDR1 and CDR2 from the germline V gene are SGHRS and YFSETQ. There are 15 residues in the CDR3. The V and J ends lost 4 bases and 0 bases respectively, with 12 bases between them. In nucleotides, the CDR3 is TGCGCCAGCAGCACCCAAGACATAAGCACAGATACGCAGTATTTT. It codes for CASSTQDISTDTQYF.

The chain employs TRBV30 and TRBJ2-7; D is possibly TRBD1 or TRBD2 (5 bases each). The CDR3 extends over 13 amino acids. From germline, CDR1 is GTSNPN and CDR2 SVGIG (reference sequence). Trimming took off 0 bases at V and 4 bases at J, with 10 bases between the two ends. The CDR3: CAWSVGEGYEQYF. CDR3 DNA sequence: TGTGCCTGGAGTGTGGGGGAAGGGTACGAGCAGTACTTC.

This chain connects TRBV14 to TRBJ2-2; 7 nucleotides line up with TRBD1. V dropped 1 base and J dropped 7; count of bases not matched to a gene: 3. CDR1 is SGHDN and CDR2 is FVKESK in the germline V gene. The CDR3 contains 14 residues. The chain's CDR3 is CASSQGQGHGELFF. CDR3 sequence (DNA): TGTGCCAGCAGCCAAGGACAGGGCCACGGGGAGCTGTTTTTT.

The chain is built from TRBV28 and TRBJ1-1; 9 positions agree with TRBD1. This CDR3 contains 17 residues. V shed 5 bases and J 1 base; nucleotides not matched to a gene: 11. The V gene's germline CDR1 is MDHEN and CDR2 SYDVKM. CDR3 in amino acids: CASSPLGTGLSNTEAFF. The CDR3 DNA sequence: TGTGCCAGCAGTCCCTTGGGGACAGGGCTCTCGAACACTGAAGCTTTCTTT. Variable domain in full (rest from reference TRBV28 and TRBJ1-1): DVKVTQSSRYLVKRTGEKVFLECVQDMDHENMFWYRQDPGLGLRLIYFSYDVKMKEKGDIPEGYSVSREKKERFSLILESASTNQTSMYLCASSPLGTGLSNTEAFFGQGTRLTVV.

The J gene is TRBJ2-1, the V gene TRBV7-2; D is undetermined. V gave up 3 bases and J gave up 8 bases, with 14 bases separating them. In germline, CDR1 is SGHTA, CDR2 FQGNSA. This CDR3 region has 14 residues. The DNA of the CDR3 is TGTGCCAGCAGCTTCGGTTGGCCGGGCGATGAGCAGTTCTTC. Translation: CASSFGWPGDEQFF.

The chain is built from TRBV19 and TRBJ2-1; a weak D match, TRBD2 (5 bases). Trimming took 8 bases from V and 7 from J, leaving 18 bases between them. CDR1 is LNHDA, CDR2 SQIVND, per germline (reference sequence). The CDR3 runs 14 residues. The CDR3 region has the DNA TGTGCCAGTCGCATAGTAGCCACTAGGAATGAGCAGTTCTTC. Amino acid sequence: CASRIVATRNEQFF.

The genes are TRBV11-2 and TRBJ2-5; 11 bases map to TRBD2. V was pared by 4 bases and J by 3 bases, with 10 bases of the junction left unmatched. Per germline, CDR1 SGHAT and CDR2 FQNNGV. The CDR3 spans 17 residues. CDR3 DNA: TGTGCCAGCAGCTCCTTTTTTGGGACTAGCGGAAAAGAGACCCAGTACTTC. As protein: CASSSFFGTSGKETQYF.

The sample holds a few counts of this clone. The CDR3 sequence is CASSPRQGAGGYTF. CDR3 nucleotide sequence: TGTGCCAGCTCACCTCGACAGGGGGCGGGTGGCTACACCTTC. V is TRBV18 and J is TRBJ1-2; 10 positions match TRBD1. The CDR3 spans 14 residues. In germline, CDR1 is KGHSH, CDR2 LQKENI. Trimming cost V 3 bases and J 7 bases; bases outside gene matches: 5.

The chain couples TRBV10-3 to TRBJ2-1; no clear D. Trimming pared 10 bases from V and 9 bases from J, leaving 16 bases between. This CDR3 spans 12 amino acids. Germline-derived CDR1 and CDR2 are ENHRY and SYGVKD. CDR3 amino acids: CATRGTGSEQFF. CDR3 coding DNA: TGTGCCACCCGCGGTACGGGCAGTGAGCAGTTCTTC.

V usage is TRBV29-1 and J usage is TRBJ1-2; tentative D call: TRBD1 (5 bases). Trimming shortened V by 6 bases and J by 6 bases, and 11 bases separated the two germline ends. The CDR3 length is 11 residues. Germline V lookup: CDR1 SQVTM, CDR2 ANQGSEA. CDR3 coding DNA: TGCAGCGTGGACCGGGACGATGGCTACACCTTC. This encodes CSVDRDDGYTF.

A word on this clone: This sample also contains other DNA sequences that code for the same CDR3. The CDR3 reads CASSPRTSGNSYNEQFF. CDR3 coding DNA: TGTGCCAGCTCACCGAGGACTAGCGGGAATTCCTACAATGAGCAGTTCTTC. This rearrangement joins TRBV18 to TRBJ2-1; 12 nucleotides agree with TRBD2. The V gene's germline CDR1 is KGHSH and CDR2 LQKENI. The CDR3 extends over 17 amino acids. J was trimmed by 1 base and V by 3 bases; bases with no gene match: 4.

V gene TRBV30 combines with J gene TRBJ1-2, with D unresolved. CDR1 is GTSNPN, CDR2 SVGIG, per germline (reference sequence). The CDR3 runs to 12 residues. Trimming stripped 3 bases from V and 2 bases from J, with 7 bases between. Written as DNA, the CDR3 is TGTGCCTGGAGACTTTCCAACTATGGCTACACCTTC. Translation: CAWRLSNYGYTF.

This chain links TRBV5-1 with TRBJ2-5; maybe TRBD2 (6 bases). The germline V gene has CDR1 SGHRS and CDR2 YFSETQ. The V end lost 0 bases, the J end lost 7 bases, and 13 bases lay between the germline ends. This CDR3 spans 14 amino acids. The CDR3 here is CASSLEGSAGTQYF. CDR3 DNA: TGCGCCAGCAGCTTGGAGGGCTCAGCGGGGACCCAGTACTTC.